The 2 T cell receptor beta chains given below trace back to one sample, sequenced in a study of OX40 agonist ivuxolimab in advanced cancers. Assay: immunoSEQ multiplex PCR; the TCRdb copy retains only in-frame clones and omits some. This sample has tens of thousands of clones, with about 85% found just once. The specimen comprised CD4+ or CD8+ T cells sorted from blood, sampled in a trial of the OX40 agonist ivuxolimab. Receptor source: an adult with an advanced solid tumor such as melanoma, head and neck, liver or kidney cancer.

This clone was seen a few times. V is TRBV6-1 and J is TRBJ1-5, with 7 bases matching TRBD1. Germline V CDR1 and CDR2: MNHNS, SASEGT. The CDR3 has 15 amino acids. V shed 1 base and J 7 bases; nucleotides not matched to a gene: 7. The CDR3 nucleotides are TGTGCCAGCAGTGAAGTGTTAGGGGGCGGGCAGCCCCAGCATTTT. This codes for CASSEVLGGGQPQHF.

The chain links TRBV5-4 to TRBJ2-3, with D tentatively TRBD2 (6 bases). The V and J ends lost 0 bases and 5 bases respectively, with 19 bases between them. The CDR3 spans 17 residues. Germline values: CDR1 SGHNT, CDR2 YYREEE (reference sequence). The CDR3 region is CASSLEAREAPRDTQYF. CDR3 in DNA: TGTGCCAGCAGCTTGGAAGCCAGGGAGGCGCCAAGAGATACGCAGTATTTT. Filled out from reference TRBV5-4 and TRBJ2-3, the complete variable domain reads ETGVTQSPTHLIKTRGQQVTLRCSSQSGHNTVSWYQQALGQGPQFIFQYYREEENGRGNFPPRFSGLQFPNYSSELNVNALELDDSALYLCASSLEAREAPRDTQYFGPGTRLTVL.